A selection of T cell receptor beta chains follows, all from one sample in a study of CD8+ T cells in alopecia areata. Profiled with immunoSEQ multiplex PCR; TCRdb holds only in-frame clones, not every one. This table has roughly 110,000 clones, less than 70% appearing once. The specimen was CD4+ T cells sorted from blood, collected at week 24, from a patient treated with tofacitinib. The receptors shown here come from a human donor with alopecia areata. Each CDR3 is given with its conserved first and last residue. Fields, in order: D gene, J gene, CDR3 length, V gene, clone size, CDR3 DNA, CDR3 protein. A D gene is named only where the DNA matches it firmly. Clone size is not always given. Where it is, it says once, few, many or a class for expanded clones.

TRBD1 | TRBJ2-1 | 15 | TRBV19 | NA | TGTGCCAGTAGTATAGGGGGACAGGGTTGGAATGAGCAGTTCTTC | CASSIGGQGWNEQFF
NA | TRBJ1-2 | 13 | TRBV6-5 | once | TGTGCCAGCAGTTACGGACAGTTCTATGGCTACACCTTC | CASSYGQFYGYTF
NA | TRBJ1-5 | 13 | TRBV29-1 | NA | TGCAGCGTTGGGCAGCAGGGCAATCAGCCCCAGCATTTT | CSVGQQGNQPQHF
NA | TRBJ2-5 | 13 | TRBV5-6 | once | TGTGCCAGCAGCTGGAACAACCAGGGGATCCAGTACTTC | CASSWNNQGIQYF
NA | TRBJ2-2 | 14 | TRBV30 | NA | TGTGCCTGGAGTCACGCCGCGAACACCGGGGAGCTGTTTTTT | CAWSHAANTGELFF
NA | TRBJ1-1 | 14 | TRBV5-1 | NA | TGCGCCAGCAGCCTTGGGCAGCCGAACACTGAAGCTTTCTTT | CASSLGQPNTEAFF
NA | TRBJ2-6 | 17 | TRBV30 | NA | TGTGCCTGGACCCTCGTGGCAGTCGGCCCAGGAGCCAACGTCCTGACTTTC | CAWTLVAVGPGANVLTF
TRBD2 | TRBJ2-5 | 19 | TRBV10-3 | once | TGTGCCATCAGTCCCTCGGGACCGGCGGCTAGCGGGGGGCAAGAGACCCAGTACTTC | CAISPSGPAASGGQETQYF
NA | TRBJ1-5 | 8 | TRBV30 | NA | TGTGCCCCCCCCGCCCAGCATTTT | CAPPAQHF
NA | TRBJ2-7 | 13 | TRBV29-1 | few | TGCAGCTCTAGGGACGGTGCGAGGGCCGAGCAGTACTTC | CSSRDGARAEQYF
NA | TRBJ2-2 | 14 | TRBV7-7 | few | TGTGCTAGCGGACACGGGGGCGAAACCGGGGAGCTGTTTTTT | CASGHGGETGELFF
TRBD1 | TRBJ1-6 | 15 | TRBV5-6 | NA | TGTGCCAGCAGCTACACCGGGACAGCTAATTCACCCCTCCACTTT | CASSYTGTANSPLHF
TRBD1 | TRBJ2-2 | 15 | TRBV4-3 | NA | TGCGCCAGCAGCCCGGGACAGGCCGACACCGGGGAGCTGTTTTTT | CASSPGQADTGELFF
NA | TRBJ2-2 | 14 | TRBV27 | NA | TGTGCCAGCAGCTCGGACAGACACACCGGGGAGCTGTTTTTT | CASSSDRHTGELFF
NA | TRBJ2-1 | 14 | TRBV7-9 | few | TGTGCCAGCAGTCACAGGGCCCTCGACAATGAGCAGTTCTTC | CASSHRALDNEQFF
TRBD1 | TRBJ1-5 | 14 | TRBV29-1 | NA | TGCAGCGTACGACAGGGGGAGAGCAATCAGCCCCAGCATTTT | CSVRQGESNQPQHF
NA | TRBJ2-1 | 18 | TRBV7-2 | NA | TGTGCCAGCAGCTTAAGTCCCCCCGGGGGTACGGCAAACAATGAGCAGTTCTTC | CASSLSPPGGTANNEQFF
NA | TRBJ2-7 | 13 | TRBV7-9 | NA | TGTGCCAGCAGCTTATCCGGATCCTACGAGCAGTACTTC | CASSLSGSYEQYF
NA | TRBJ2-2 | 15 | TRBV2 | NA | TGTGCCAGCAGTGAGGCGGGAAGAGACACCGGGGAGCTGTTTTTT | CASSEAGRDTGELFF
NA | TRBJ1-4 | 11 | TRBV7-9 | few | TGTGCCAGCAGCTCCACCGGGAAACTGTTTTTT | CASSSTGKLFF
TRBD1 | TRBJ2-7 | 14 | TRBV5-6 | once | TGTGCCAGCAGCTTGATCAGGGGGAACTACGAGCAGTACTTC | CASSLIRGNYEQYF
NA | TRBJ1-1 | 12 | TRBV7-2 | NA | TGTGCCAGCAGCGTCTACGATTCTGAAGCTTTCTTT | CASSVYDSEAFF
TRBD1 | TRBJ1-2 | 14 | TRBV5-1 | NA | TGCGCCAGCAGCCCGGGACAGGGGGCGGTTGGCTACACCTTC | CASSPGQGAVGYTF
NA | TRBJ2-3 | 16 | TRBV5-4 | few | TGTGCCAGCAGCCCGGGTGGGGGAAGAGGCACAGATACGCAGTATTTT | CASSPGGGRGTDTQYF
NA | TRBJ1-3 | 14 | TRBV7-9 | few | TGTGCCAGCAGCGTACAAAGCTCTGGAAACACCATATATTTT | CASSVQSSGNTIYF